This is a list of T cell receptor beta chains from one sample in a study of T cells in Graves' hyperthyroidism and ophthalmopathy. TCRdb ran MiXCR on the multiplex PCR reads and lists one entry per CDR3 protein. Here the sample spans more than 300,000 distinct CDR3 sequences, approximately 14% being singletons. The specimen sequenced was blood. The receptors originated from a woman between 25 and 40 years old with Graves' ophthalmopathy. The CDR3 runs from the conserved cysteine through the conserved F or W. D genes are given only for firm matches. Rows may omit the clone size; those that give it use once, few, many or a size class.

clone_size	d_call	cdr3_length	j_call	v_call	cdr3_nt	cdr3_aa
many	.	14	TRBJ1-1	TRBV6-5	TGTGCCAGCAGTTATCCAGGAGGGCTCACTGAAGCTTTCTTT	CASSYPGGLTEAFF
many	.	14	TRBJ1-5	TRBV5-1	TGCGCCAGCAGCATGGATGGTGGCAATCAGCCCCAGCATTTT	CASSMDGGNQPQHF
many	.	13	TRBJ2-1	TRBV6-1	TGTGCCAGCAGTACCCGTGCTTACAATGAGCAGTTCTTC	CASSTRAYNEQFF
many	.	13	TRBJ2-7	TRBV6-1	TGTGCCAGCGAAGATACAGGCTCCTACGAGCAGTACTTC	CASEDTGSYEQYF
many	.	19	TRBJ2-1	TRBV7-9	TGTGCCAGCACCACACCATCGGGGACGTCGGGTTTTCTATCCGATGAGCAGTTCTTC	CASTTPSGTSGFLSDEQFF
.	TRBD1	14	TRBJ2-5	TRBV28	TGTGCCAGCAGTCCCCGGACAGGAATGGAGACCCAGTACTTC	CASSPRTGMETQYF
many	.	12	TRBJ2-1	TRBV14	TGTGCCAGCAGCCATGGGGGCGGTGAGCAGTTCTTC	CASSHGGGEQFF
many	.	15	TRBJ2-7	TRBV18	TGTGCCAGCTCACCTACGGTGTCTCATAGTCACGAGCAGTACTTC	CASSPTVSHSHEQYF
few	TRBD1	14	TRBJ1-4	TRBV27	TGTGCCAGCAGTTCCGACAGGGAAGGAGAAAAACTGTTTTTT	CASSSDREGEKLFF
few	.	15	TRBJ2-6	TRBV5-8	TGTGCCAGCAGCTTTCTCCCTAATGGGGCCAACGTCCTGACTTTC	CASSFLPNGANVLTF
many	TRBD2	16	TRBJ2-1	TRBV10-1	TGCGCCAGCAGTGAGTCTACACTAGCGGGGGTGGATGAGCAGTTCTTC	CASSESTLAGVDEQFF
many	.	15	TRBJ1-5	TRBV6-1	TGTGCCAGCAGTGAAGTAGTACAGCTCAATCAGCCCCAGCATTTT	CASSEVVQLNQPQHF
many	TRBD1	16	TRBJ2-1	TRBV6-1	TGTGCCAGCAGTCCCAACCACAGGGGGCGTAGGAATGAGCAGTTCTTC	CASSPNHRGRRNEQFF
few	TRBD2	18	TRBJ2-1	TRBV4-1	TGCGCCAGCAGCCGAGAAGCACTATTTAGCGGGGGCAACAATGAGCAGTTCTTC	CASSREALFSGGNNEQFF
.	TRBD1	17	TRBJ1-1	TRBV19	TGTGCCAGTAGCGGGGACATTCGGACAGGGCTGAACACTGAAGCTTTCTTT	CASSGDIRTGLNTEAFF
.	TRBD1	15	TRBJ2-7	TRBV7-9	TGTGCCAGCAGCTTCCCCCGGGACAGCCTCTACGAGCAGTACTTC	CASSFPRDSLYEQYF
many	.	16	TRBJ2-1	TRBV12-3/TRBV12-4	TGTGCCAGCAGTTTAGGCGGAGGGGTCTCCTACAATGAGCAGTTCTTC	CASSLGGGVSYNEQFF
many	TRBD1	15	TRBJ2-3	TRBV28	TGTGCCAGCAGTATCTCCGGGACAGGGTCAGATACGCAGTATTTT	CASSISGTGSDTQYF
.	TRBD2	13	TRBJ2-5	TRBV3-1	TGTGCCAGCAGCCAGGCGGGGGGGCAGACCCAGTACTTC	CASSQAGGQTQYF
.	.	14	TRBJ1-6	TRBV11-2	TGTGCCAGCAGCTTAGCAGGGAAGGGTTCACCCCTCCACTTT	CASSLAGKGSPLHF
many	.	16	TRBJ2-7	TRBV7-2	TGTGCCAGCAGCCCCCCCTCGCGCCTAGCGATGAGCGAGCAGTACTTC	CASSPPSRLAMSEQYF
.	.	15	TRBJ2-1	TRBV6-4	TGTGCCAGCAGTGACTCGGGATCAGGACGCAATGAGCAGTTCTTC	CASSDSGSGRNEQFF
.	TRBD2	16	TRBJ2-2	TRBV6-1	TGTGCCAGCCCACCAACTAGCGCGACGAACACCGGGGAGCTGTTTTTT	CASPPTSATNTGELFF